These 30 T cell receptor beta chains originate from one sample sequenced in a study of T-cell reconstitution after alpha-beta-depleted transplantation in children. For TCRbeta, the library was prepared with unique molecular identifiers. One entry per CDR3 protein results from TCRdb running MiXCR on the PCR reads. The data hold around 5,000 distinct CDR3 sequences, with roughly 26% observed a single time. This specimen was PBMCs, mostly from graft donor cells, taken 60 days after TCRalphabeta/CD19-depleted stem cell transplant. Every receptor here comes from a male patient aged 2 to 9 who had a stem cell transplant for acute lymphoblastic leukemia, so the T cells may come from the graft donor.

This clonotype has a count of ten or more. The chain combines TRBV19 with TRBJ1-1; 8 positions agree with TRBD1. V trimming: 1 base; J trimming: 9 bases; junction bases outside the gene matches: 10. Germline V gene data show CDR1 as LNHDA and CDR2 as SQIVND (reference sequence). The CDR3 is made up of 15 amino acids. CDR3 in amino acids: CASSIASGQVPKAFF. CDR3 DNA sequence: TGTGCCAGTAGTATAGCGTCGGGACAGGTACCGAAAGCTTTCTTT.

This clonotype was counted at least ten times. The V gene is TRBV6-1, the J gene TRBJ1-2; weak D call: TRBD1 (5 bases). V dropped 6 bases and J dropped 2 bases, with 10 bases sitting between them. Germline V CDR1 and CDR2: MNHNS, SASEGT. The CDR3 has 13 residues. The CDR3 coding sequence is TGTGCCAGCAGAGATACAGGAAACTATGGCTACACCTTC. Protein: CASRDTGNYGYTF.

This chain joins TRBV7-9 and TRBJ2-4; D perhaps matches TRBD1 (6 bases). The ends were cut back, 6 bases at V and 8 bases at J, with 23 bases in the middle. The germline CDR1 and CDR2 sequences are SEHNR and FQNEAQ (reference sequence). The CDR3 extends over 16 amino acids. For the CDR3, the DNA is TGTGCCAGCAGTTTTGTTGGACAGCCTCGGCGGGACATTCAGTACTTC. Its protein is CASSFVGQPRRDIQYF.

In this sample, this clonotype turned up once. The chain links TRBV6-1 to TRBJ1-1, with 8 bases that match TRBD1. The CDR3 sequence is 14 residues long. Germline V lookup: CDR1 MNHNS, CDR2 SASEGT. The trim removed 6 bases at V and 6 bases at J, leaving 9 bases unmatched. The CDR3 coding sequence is TGTGCCAGCAGAGACCGCGGACAGGGCCCTGAAGCTTTCTTT. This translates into CASRDRGQGPEAFF.

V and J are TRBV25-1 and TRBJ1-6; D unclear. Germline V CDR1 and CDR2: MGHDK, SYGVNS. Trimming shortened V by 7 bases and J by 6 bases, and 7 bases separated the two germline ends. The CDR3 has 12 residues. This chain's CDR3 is CASTAGNSPLHF. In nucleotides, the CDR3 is TGTGCCAGCACTGCGGGTAATTCACCCCTCCACTTT.

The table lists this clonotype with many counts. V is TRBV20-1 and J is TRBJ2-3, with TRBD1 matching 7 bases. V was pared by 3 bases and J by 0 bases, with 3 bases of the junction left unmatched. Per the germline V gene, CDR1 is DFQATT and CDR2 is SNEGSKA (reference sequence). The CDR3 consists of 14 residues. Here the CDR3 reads CSARRQGSTDTQYF. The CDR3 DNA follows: TGCAGTGCTAGGCGACAGGGTAGCACAGATACGCAGTATTTT.

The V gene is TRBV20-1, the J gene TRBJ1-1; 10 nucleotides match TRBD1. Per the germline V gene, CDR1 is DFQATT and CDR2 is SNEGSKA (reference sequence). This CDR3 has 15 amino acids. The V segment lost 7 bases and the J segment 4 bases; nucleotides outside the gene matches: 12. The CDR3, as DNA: TGCAGTGTTCGGGACAGGGGAGGTCGAGGCACTGAAGCTTTCTTT. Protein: CSVRDRGGRGTEAFF.

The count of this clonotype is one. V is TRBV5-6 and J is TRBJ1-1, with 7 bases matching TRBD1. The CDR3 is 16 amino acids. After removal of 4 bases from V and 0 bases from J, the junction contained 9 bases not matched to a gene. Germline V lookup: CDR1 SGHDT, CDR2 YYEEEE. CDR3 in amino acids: CASSQTGLGMNTEAFF. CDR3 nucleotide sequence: TGTGCCAGCAGCCAGACAGGGCTGGGGATGAACACTGAAGCTTTCTTT.

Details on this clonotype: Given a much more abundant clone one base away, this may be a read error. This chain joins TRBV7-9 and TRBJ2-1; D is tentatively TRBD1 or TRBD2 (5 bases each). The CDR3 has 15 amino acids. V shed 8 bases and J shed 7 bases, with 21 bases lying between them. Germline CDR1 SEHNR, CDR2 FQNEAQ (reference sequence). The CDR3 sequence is CASCARDLKRNEQFF. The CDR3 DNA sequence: TGTGCCAGCTGTGCCAGGGACCTCAAAAGGAATGAGCAGTTCTTC.

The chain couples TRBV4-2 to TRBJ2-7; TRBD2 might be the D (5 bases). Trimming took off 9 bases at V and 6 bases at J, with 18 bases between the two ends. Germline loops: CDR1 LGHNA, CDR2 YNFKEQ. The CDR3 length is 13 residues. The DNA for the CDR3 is TGTGCCAGGGGCCCCGGGGTGCGGTGCGAGCAGTACTTC. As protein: CARGPGVRCEQYF.

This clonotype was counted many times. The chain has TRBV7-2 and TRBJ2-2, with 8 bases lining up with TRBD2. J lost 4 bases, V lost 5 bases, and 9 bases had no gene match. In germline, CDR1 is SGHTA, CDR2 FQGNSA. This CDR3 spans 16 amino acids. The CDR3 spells CASSNRGGALTGELFF. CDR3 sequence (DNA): TGTGCCAGCAGCAACCGGGGGGGGGCGCTCACCGGGGAGCTGTTTTTT.

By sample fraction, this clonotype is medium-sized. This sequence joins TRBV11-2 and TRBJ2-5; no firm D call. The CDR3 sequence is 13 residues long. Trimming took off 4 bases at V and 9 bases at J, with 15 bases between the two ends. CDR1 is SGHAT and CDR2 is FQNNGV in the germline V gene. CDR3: CASSSPLSLAQYF. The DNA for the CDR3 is TGTGCCAGCAGCTCCCCCTTAAGTTTAGCCCAGTACTTC.

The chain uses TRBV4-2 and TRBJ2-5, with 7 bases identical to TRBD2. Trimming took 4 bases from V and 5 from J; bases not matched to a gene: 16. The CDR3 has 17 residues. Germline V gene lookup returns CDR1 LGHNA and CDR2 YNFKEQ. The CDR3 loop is CASSPLGVSGVTETQYF. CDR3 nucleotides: TGTGCCAGCAGCCCCCTCGGCGTCAGCGGGGTGACTGAGACCCAGTACTTC.

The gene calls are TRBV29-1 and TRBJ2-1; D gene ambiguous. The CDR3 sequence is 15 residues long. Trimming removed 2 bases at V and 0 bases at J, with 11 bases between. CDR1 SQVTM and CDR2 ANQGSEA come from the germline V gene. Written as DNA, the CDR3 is TGCAGCGTTGAAATTTGGGATAGCTCCTACAATGAGCAGTTCTTC. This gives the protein CSVEIWDSSYNEQFF.

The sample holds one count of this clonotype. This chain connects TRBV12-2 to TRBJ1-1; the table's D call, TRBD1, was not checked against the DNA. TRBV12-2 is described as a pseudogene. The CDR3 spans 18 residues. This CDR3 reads CASRLAKIDRATDTEAFF. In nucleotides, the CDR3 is TGTGCAAGTCGCTTAGCCAAGATTGACCGGGCGACGGACACTGAAGCTTTCTTT.

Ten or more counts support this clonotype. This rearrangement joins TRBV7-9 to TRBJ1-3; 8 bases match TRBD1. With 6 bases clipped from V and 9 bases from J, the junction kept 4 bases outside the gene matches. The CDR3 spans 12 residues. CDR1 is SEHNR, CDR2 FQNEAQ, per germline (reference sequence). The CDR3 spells CASSRQGSTIYF. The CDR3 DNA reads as TGTGCCAGCAGTCGACAGGGGAGCACCATATATTTT.

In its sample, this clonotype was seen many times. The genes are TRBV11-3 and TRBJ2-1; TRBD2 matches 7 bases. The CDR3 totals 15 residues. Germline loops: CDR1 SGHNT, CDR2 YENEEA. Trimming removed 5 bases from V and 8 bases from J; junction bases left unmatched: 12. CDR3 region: CASSPTTSNDYEQFF. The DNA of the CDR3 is TGTGCCAGCAGCCCAACGACTAGCAATGATTATGAGCAGTTCTTC.

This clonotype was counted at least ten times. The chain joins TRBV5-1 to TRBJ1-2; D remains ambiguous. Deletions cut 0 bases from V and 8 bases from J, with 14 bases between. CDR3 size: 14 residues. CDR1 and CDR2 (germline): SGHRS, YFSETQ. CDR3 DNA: TGCGCCAGCAGCTTGGAGGCTAGGGTGAGCGGCTACACCTTC. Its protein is CASSLEARVSGYTF.

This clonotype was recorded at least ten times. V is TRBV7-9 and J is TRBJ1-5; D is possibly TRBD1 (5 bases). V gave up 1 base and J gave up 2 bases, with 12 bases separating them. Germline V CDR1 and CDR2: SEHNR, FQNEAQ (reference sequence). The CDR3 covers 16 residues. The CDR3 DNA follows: TGTGCCAGCAGCTTAGGCGTCGGCAGGGGCAATCAGCCCCAGCATTTT. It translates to CASSLGVGRGNQPQHF.

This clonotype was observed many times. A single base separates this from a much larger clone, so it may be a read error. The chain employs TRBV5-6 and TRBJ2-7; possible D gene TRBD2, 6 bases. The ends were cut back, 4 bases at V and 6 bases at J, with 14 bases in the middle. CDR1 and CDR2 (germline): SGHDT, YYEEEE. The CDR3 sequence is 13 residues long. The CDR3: CASSPGRRGEQYF. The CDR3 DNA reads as TGTGCCAGCAGCCCCGGTCGGCGGGGCGAGCAGTACTTC.

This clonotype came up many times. The CDR3 nucleotides are TGCAGCGTTGAGTGGGACAGGGTACTGCTAATCGATCTAACAGATACGCAGTATTTT. This sequence encodes CSVEWDRVLLIDLTDTQYF. This sequence joins TRBV29-1 and TRBJ2-3; 9 nucleotides agree with TRBD1. This CDR3 region has 19 residues. Germline V lookup: CDR1 SQVTM, CDR2 ANQGSEA. V lost 3 bases to trimming and J lost 3 bases; unmatched junction nucleotides: 19.

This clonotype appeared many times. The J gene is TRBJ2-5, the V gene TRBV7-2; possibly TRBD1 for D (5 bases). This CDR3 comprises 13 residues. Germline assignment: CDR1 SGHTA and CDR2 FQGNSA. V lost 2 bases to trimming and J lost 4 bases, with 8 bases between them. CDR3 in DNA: TGTGCCAGCAGCTTAAGGGGTAGAGAGACCCAGTACTTC. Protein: CASSLRGRETQYF.

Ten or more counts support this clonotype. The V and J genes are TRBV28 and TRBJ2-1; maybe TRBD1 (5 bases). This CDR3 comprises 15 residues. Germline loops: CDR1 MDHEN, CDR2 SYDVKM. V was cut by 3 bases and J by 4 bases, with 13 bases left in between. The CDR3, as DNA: TGTGCCAGCAGTTTCCAGGGAAGACCTTACAATGAGCAGTTCTTC. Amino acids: CASSFQGRPYNEQFF.

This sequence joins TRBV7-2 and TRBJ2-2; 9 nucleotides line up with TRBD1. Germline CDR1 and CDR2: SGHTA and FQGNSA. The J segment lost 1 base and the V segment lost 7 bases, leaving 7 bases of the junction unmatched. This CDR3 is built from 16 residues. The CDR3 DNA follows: TGTGCCAGCACCATAGGGACAGGGAAGAACACCGGGGAGCTGTTTTTT. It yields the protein CASTIGTGKNTGELFF.

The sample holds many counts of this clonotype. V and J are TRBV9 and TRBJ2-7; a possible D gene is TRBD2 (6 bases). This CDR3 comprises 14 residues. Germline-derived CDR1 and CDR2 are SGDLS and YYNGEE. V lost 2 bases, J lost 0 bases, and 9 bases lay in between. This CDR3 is CASSVGGNSYEQYF. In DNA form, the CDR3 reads TGTGCCAGCAGCGTCGGGGGAAACTCCTACGAGCAGTACTTC.

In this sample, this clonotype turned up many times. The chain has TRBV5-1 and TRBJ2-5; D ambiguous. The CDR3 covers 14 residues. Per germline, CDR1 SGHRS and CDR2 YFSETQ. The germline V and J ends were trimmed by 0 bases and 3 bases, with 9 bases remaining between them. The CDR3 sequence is CASSLGPVEETQYF. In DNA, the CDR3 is TGCGCCAGCAGCTTGGGGCCAGTCGAAGAGACCCAGTACTTC. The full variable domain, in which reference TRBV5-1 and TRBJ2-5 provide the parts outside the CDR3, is KAGVTQTPRYLIKTRGQQVTLSCSPISGHRSVSWYQQTPGQGLQFLFEYFSETQRNKGNFPGRFSGRQFSNSRSEMNVSTLELGDSALYLCASSLGPVEETQYFGPGTRLLVL.

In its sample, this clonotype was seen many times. Here the CDR3 DNA reads TGTGCCAGCACATCGACAGGGAGGGTTGAAAAACTGTTTTTT. Protein: CASTSTGRVEKLFF. The genes are TRBV28 and TRBJ1-4; 7 nucleotides match TRBD1. CDR1 and CDR2 from the germline V gene are MDHEN and SYDVKM. The trim removed 7 bases at V and 7 bases at J, leaving 9 bases unmatched. The CDR3 has 14 amino acids.

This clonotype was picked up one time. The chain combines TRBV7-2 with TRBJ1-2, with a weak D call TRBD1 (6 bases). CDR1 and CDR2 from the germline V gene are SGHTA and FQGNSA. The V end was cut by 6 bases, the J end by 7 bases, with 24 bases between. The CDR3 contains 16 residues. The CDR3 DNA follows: TGTGCCAGCAGTTTTGAACCGGGACAACGGACCGCTGGCTACACCTTC. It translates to CASSFEPGQRTAGYTF.

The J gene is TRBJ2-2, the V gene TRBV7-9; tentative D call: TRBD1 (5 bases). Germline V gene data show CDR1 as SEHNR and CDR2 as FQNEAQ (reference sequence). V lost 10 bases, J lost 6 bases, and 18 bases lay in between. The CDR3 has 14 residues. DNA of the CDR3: TGTGCCATGGGCCCAGGGCTCGCCGCCGGGGAGCTGTTTTTT. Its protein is CAMGPGLAAGELFF.

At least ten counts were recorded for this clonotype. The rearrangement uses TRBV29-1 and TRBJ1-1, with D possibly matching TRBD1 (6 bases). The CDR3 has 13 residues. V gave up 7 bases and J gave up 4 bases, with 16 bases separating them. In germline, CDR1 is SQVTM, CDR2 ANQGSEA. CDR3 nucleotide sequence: TGCAGCGCTGCAGGGGTGTTAGGCACTGAAGCTTTCTTT. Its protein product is CSAAGVLGTEAFF.